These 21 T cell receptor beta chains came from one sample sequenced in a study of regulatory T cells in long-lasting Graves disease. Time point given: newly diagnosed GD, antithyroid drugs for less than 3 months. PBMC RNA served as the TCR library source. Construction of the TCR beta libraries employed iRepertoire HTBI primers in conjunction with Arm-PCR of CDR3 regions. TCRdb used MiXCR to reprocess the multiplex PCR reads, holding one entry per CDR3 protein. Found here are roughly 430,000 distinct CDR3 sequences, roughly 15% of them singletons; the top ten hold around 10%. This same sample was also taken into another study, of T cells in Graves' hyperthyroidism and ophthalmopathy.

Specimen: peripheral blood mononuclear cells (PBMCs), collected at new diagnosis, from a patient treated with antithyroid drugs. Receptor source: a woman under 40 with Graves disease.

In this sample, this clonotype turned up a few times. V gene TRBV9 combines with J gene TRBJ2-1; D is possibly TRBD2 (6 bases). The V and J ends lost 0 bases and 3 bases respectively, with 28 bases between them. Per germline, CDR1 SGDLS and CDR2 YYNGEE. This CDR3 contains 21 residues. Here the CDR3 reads CASSVGIGVGGPGGGYNEQFF. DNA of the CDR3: TGTGCCAGCAGCGTAGGGATCGGGGTCGGGGGTCCTGGGGGTGGCTACAATGAGCAGTTCTTC.

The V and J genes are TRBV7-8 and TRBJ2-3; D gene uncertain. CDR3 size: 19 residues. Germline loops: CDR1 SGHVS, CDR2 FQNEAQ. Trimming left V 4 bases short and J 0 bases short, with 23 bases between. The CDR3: CASSYRPPQKLDSTDTQYF. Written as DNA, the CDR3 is TGTGCCAGCAGCTACCGCCCGCCTCAAAAACTGGACAGCACAGATACGCAGTATTTT.

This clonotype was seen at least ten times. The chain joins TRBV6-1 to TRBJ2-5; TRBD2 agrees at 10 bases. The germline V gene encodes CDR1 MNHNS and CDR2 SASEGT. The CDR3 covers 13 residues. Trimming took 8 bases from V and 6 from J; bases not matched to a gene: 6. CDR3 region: CASDLAGGQTQYF. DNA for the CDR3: TGTGCCAGCGACTTAGCGGGAGGCCAGACCCAGTACTTC.

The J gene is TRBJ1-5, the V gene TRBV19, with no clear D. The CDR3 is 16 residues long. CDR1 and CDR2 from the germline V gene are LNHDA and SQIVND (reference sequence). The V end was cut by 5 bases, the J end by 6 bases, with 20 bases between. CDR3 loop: CASSPYPLVRGQPQHF. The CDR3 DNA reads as TGTGCCAGTAGTCCCTACCCACTGGTTCGGGGTCAGCCCCAGCATTTT.

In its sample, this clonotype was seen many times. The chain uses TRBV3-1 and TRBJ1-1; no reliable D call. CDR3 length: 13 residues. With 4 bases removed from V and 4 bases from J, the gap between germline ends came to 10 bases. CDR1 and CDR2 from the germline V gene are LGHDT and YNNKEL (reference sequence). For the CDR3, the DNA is TGTGCCAGCAGCCGGGGAGAGACCACTGAAGCTTTCTTT. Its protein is CASSRGETTEAFF.

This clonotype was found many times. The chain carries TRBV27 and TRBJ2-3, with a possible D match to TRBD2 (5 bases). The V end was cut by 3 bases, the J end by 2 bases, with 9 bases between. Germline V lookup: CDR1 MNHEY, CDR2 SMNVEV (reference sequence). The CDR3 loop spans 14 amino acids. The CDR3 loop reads CASSLDSYTDTQYF. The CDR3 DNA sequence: TGTGCCAGCAGTTTGGACTCTTACACAGATACGCAGTATTTT.

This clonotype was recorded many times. The CDR3 is CASSDWGEEGLTNTGELFF. For the CDR3, the DNA is TGTGCCAGCAGTGATTGGGGGGAGGAGGGGCTAACGAACACCGGGGAGCTGTTTTTT. The genes are TRBV2 and TRBJ2-2, with a tentative D call TRBD2 (6 bases). Germline V gives CDR1 SNHLY, CDR2 FYNNEI. CDR3 length equals 19 residues. V was clipped by 3 bases and J by 0 bases, with 20 bases between them.

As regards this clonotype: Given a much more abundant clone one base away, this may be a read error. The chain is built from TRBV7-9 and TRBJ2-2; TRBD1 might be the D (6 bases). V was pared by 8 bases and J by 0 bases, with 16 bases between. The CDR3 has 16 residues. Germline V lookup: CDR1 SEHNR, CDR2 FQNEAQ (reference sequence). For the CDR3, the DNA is TGTGCCAGCCATAGGGCACAGGGCGCGAACACCGGGGAGCTGTTTTTT. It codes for CASHRAQGANTGELFF. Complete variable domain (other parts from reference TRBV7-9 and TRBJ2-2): DTGVSQNPRHKITKRGQNVTFRCDPISEHNRLYWYRQTLGQGPEFLTYFQNEAQLEKSRLLSDRFSAERPKGSFSTLEIQRTEQGDSAMYLCASHRAQGANTGELFFGEGSRLTVL.

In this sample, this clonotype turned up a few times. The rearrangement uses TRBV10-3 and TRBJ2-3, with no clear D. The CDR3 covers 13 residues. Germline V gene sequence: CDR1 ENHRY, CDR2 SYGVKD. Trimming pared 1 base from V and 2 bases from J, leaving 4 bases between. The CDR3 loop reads CAISEFSTDTQYF. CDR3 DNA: TGTGCCATCAGTGAGTTCTCCACAGATACGCAGTATTTT.

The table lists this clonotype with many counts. CDR3 in DNA: TGCAGTGCTAGAGACCCTCTGAGTGTAAACTATGGCTACACCTTC. Its protein is CSARDPLSVNYGYTF. The chain recombines TRBV20-1 with TRBJ1-2; D unclear. Looked up from germline, CDR1 is DFQATT and CDR2 is SNEGSKA (reference sequence). The CDR3 is 15 residues long. V lost 0 bases to trimming and J lost 2 bases, with 13 bases between them.

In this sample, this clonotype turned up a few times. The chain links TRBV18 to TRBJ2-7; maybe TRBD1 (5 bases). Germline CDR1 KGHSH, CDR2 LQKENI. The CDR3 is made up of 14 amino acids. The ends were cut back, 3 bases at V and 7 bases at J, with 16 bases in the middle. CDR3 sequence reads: CASSPSTDSLEQYF. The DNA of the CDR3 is TGTGCCAGCTCACCTAGCACTGACAGTCTGGAGCAGTACTTC.

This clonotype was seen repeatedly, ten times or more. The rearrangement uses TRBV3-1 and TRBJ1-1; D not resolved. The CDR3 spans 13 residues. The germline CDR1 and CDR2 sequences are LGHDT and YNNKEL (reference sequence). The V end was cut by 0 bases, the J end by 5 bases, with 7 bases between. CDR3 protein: CASSQEGRTEAFF. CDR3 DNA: TGTGCCAGCAGCCAAGAAGGGAGAACTGAAGCTTTCTTT. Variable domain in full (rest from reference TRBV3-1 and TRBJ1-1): DTAVSQTPKYLVTQMGNDKSIKCEQNLGHDTMYWYKQDSKKFLKIMFSYNNKELIINETVPNRFSPKSPDKAHLNLHINSLELGDSAVYFCASSQEGRTEAFFGQGTRLTVV.

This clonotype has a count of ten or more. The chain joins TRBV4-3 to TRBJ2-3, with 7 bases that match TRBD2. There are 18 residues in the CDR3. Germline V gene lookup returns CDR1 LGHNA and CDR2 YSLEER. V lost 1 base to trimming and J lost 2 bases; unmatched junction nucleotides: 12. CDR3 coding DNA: TGCGCCAGCAGCCAAGCGATGGGGCTAGCGGATTACACAGATACGCAGTATTTT. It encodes CASSQAMGLADYTDTQYF.

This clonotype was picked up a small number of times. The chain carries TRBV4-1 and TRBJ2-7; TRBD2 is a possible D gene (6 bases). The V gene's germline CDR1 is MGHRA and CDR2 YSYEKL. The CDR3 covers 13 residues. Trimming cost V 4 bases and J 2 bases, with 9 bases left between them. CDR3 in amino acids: CASSRSGTYEQYF. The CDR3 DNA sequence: TGCGCCAGCAGCCGTAGCGGTACCTACGAGCAGTACTTC.

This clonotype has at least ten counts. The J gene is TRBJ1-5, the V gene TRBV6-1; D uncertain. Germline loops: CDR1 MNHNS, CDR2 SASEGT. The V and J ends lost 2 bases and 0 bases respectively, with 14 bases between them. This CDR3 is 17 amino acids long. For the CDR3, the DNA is TGTGCCAGCAGTGAAATGACGGCTACCCTTAGCAATCAGCCCCAGCATTTT. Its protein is CASSEMTATLSNQPQHF.

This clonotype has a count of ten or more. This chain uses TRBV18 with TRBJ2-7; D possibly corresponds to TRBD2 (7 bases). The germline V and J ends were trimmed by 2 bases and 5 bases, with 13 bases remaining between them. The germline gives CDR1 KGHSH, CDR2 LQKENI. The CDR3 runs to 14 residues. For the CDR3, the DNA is TGTGCCAGCTCACCAACAGGGAGGGGTCACGAGCAGTACTTC. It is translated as CASSPTGRGHEQYF.

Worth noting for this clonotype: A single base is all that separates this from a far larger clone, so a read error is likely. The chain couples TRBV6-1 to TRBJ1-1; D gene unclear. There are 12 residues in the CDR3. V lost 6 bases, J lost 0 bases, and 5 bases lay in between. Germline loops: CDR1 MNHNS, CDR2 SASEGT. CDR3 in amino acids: CASRVVNTEAFF. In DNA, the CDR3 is TGTGCCAGCAGGGTGGTGAACACTGAAGCTTTCTTT.

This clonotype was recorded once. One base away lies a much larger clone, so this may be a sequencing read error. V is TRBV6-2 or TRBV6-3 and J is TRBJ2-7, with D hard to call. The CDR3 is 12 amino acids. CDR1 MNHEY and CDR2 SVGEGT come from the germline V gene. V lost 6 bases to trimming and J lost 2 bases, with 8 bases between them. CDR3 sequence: CASSGPAYEQYF. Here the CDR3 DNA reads TGTGCCAGCAGCGGACCTGCCTACGAGCAGTACTTC.

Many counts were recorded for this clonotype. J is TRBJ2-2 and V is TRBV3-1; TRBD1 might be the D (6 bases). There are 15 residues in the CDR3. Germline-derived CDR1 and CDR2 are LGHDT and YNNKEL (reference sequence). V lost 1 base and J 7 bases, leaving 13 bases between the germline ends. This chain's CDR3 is CASSQVKGVDGELFF. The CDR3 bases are TGTGCCAGCAGCCAAGTTAAGGGGGTGGACGGGGAGCTGTTTTTT.

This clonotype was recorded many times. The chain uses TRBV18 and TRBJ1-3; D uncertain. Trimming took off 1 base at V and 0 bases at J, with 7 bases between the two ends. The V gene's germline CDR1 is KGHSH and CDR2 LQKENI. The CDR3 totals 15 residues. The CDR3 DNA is TGTGCCAGCTCACCACAGCTAAGCTCTGGAAACACCATATATTTT. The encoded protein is CASSPQLSSGNTIYF.

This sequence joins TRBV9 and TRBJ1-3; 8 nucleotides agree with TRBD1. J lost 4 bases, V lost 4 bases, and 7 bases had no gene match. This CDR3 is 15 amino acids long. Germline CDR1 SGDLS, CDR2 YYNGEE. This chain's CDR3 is CASSPQGAEGNTIYF. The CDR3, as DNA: TGTGCCAGCAGCCCGCAGGGGGCAGAGGGAAACACCATATATTTT.